These 10 T cell receptor beta chains were sequenced from one sample in a study of blood T cell repertoires in COVID-19. Produced via immunoSEQ multiplex PCR; TCRdb's table is partial and in-frame only. The data contain 200,000 to 250,000 clones, about 85% of them singletons. The sequencing input was peripheral blood. These receptors came from a man in his forties with acute or convalescent COVID-19.

The chain couples TRBV3-1 (or the pseudogene TRBV3-2) to TRBJ2-7; 11 nucleotides agree with TRBD2. With 1 base clipped from V and 7 bases from J, the junction kept 9 bases outside the gene matches. CDR1 is LGHDT and CDR2 is YNNKEL in the germline V gene (reference sequence). This CDR3 region has 16 residues. CDR3 nucleotides: TGTGCCAGCAGCCAAGGCCTCCTAGCGGGGGGCCGGGAGCAGTACTTC. Protein product: CASSQGLLAGGREQYF.

This clone was detected only a few times. The chain couples TRBV30 to TRBJ1-1; D not resolved. The CDR3 runs 12 residues. V was trimmed by 2 bases and J by 4 bases, leaving 8 bases between them. Looked up from germline, CDR1 is GTSNPN and CDR2 is SVGIG (reference sequence). The CDR3 spells CAWSTGFTEAFF. For the CDR3, the DNA is TGTGCCTGGAGTACCGGGTTCACTGAAGCTTTCTTT.

This sequence joins TRBV6-5 and TRBJ1-6; D not certain. Trimming stripped 7 bases from V and 3 bases from J, with 10 bases between. The CDR3 consists of 14 residues. In germline, CDR1 is MNHEY, CDR2 SVGAGI. The CDR3 nucleotides are TGTGCCAGCAACGGGGTGAACTATAATTCACCCCTCCACTTT. Its protein product is CASNGVNYNSPLHF.

The chain joins TRBV11-2 to TRBJ2-1, with D perhaps TRBD1 (5 bases). V lost 2 bases and J lost 10, with 21 bases in between. The CDR3 has 16 residues. Germline loops: CDR1 SGHAT, CDR2 FQNNGV. The CDR3 sequence: CASSLSFGLFKGEQFF. The CDR3 DNA reads TGTGCCAGCAGCTTATCTTTCGGCCTATTTAAGGGGGAGCAGTTCTTC.

V is TRBV7-2 and J is TRBJ2-1; 12 bases line up with TRBD2. The CDR3 has 15 amino acids. Germline V CDR1 and CDR2: SGHTA, FQGNSA. V shed 5 bases and J 5 bases; nucleotides not matched to a gene: 4. The CDR3 loop reads CASSRTSGTHNEQFF. CDR3 nucleotides: TGTGCCAGCAGCAGGACTAGCGGGACACACAATGAGCAGTTCTTC.

The J gene is TRBJ1-2, the V gene TRBV30, with 8 nucleotides matching TRBD1. The CDR3 covers 14 residues. The V and J ends lost 1 base and 3 bases, in that order; junction bases with no gene match: 4. From germline, CDR1 is GTSNPN and CDR2 SVGIG (reference sequence). CDR3 sequence reads: CAWSEGTGDYGYTF. The CDR3 bases are TGTGCCTGGAGTGAAGGGACAGGTGACTATGGCTACACCTTC.

V and J are TRBV5-1 and TRBJ1-3; D ambiguous. Germline lookup yields CDR1 SGHRS and CDR2 YFSETQ. Trimming removed 7 bases from V and 4 bases from J, with 9 bases in between. This CDR3 spans 12 amino acids. CDR3 nucleotide sequence: TGCGCCAGCGGGGAGTCCGGAAACACCATATATTTT. Residues: CASGESGNTIYF.

V gene TRBV2 combines with J gene TRBJ2-5; 12 nucleotides match TRBD1. In germline, CDR1 is SNHLY, CDR2 FYNNEI. This CDR3 comprises 17 residues. V dropped 3 bases and J dropped 4; count of bases not matched to a gene: 9. The CDR3 region is CASSDSPGQGAGETQYF. CDR3 nucleotides: TGTGCCAGCAGTGATTCTCCGGGACAGGGGGCGGGAGAGACCCAGTACTTC.

CDR3 sequence (DNA): TGTGCCAGCAGCTTGGCTAGTCAGGGATACGAGCAGTACTTC. Translated: CASSLASQGYEQYF. This chain connects TRBV5-6 to TRBJ2-7; D is possibly TRBD1 (5 bases). The CDR3 is 14 residues long. Trimming pared 0 bases from V and 4 bases from J, leaving 11 bases between. Germline V gene data show CDR1 as SGHDT and CDR2 as YYEEEE. Full variable domain (outside the CDR3, taken from reference TRBV5-6 and TRBJ2-7): DAGVTQSPTHLIKTRGQQVTLRCSPKSGHDTVSWYQQALGQGPQFIFQYYEEEERQRGNFPDRFSGHQFPNYSSELNVNALLLGDSALYLCASSLASQGYEQYFGPGTRLTVT.

This sequence joins TRBV5-1 and TRBJ1-3, with D perhaps TRBD1 (6 bases). CDR1 SGHRS and CDR2 YFSETQ come from the germline V gene. This CDR3 has 17 amino acids. The V gene lost 1 base and the J gene lost 3 bases, with 17 bases spanning the gap. Here the CDR3 reads CASSLRDTLGYGNTIYF. The DNA for the CDR3 is TGCGCCAGCAGCTTGAGGGACACCCTCGGGTATGGAAACACCATATATTTT.